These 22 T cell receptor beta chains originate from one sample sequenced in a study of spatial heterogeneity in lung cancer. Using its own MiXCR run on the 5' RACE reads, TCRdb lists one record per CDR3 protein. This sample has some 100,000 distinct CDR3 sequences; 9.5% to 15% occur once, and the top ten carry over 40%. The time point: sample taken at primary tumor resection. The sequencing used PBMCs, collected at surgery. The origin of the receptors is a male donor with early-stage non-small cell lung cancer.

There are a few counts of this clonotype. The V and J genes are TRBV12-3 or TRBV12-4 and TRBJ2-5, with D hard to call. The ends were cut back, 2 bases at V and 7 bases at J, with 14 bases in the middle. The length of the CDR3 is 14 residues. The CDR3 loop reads CASSLSPLLWTQYF. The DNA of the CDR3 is TGTGCCAGCAGTTTAAGCCCTCTTCTGTGGACCCAGTACTTC.

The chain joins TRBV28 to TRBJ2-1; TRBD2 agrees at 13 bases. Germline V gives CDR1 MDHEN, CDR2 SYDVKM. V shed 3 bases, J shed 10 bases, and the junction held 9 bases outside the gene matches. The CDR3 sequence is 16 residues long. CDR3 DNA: TGTGCCAGCAGTTTGGTGGGGACTAGCGGGACGCGGGAGCAGTTCTTC. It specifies CASSLVGTSGTREQFF. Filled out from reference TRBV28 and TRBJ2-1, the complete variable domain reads DVKVTQSSRYLVKRTGEKVFLECVQDMDHENMFWYRQDPGLGLRLIYFSYDVKMKEKGDIPEGYSVSREKKERFSLILESASTNQTSMYLCASSLVGTSGTREQFFGPGTRLTVL.

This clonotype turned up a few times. CDR3 coding DNA: TGTGCCAGCAGCTACACGGACGTAGGGAAGACCCAGTACTTC. It codes for CASSYTDVGKTQYF. The chain links TRBV12-3 or TRBV12-4 to TRBJ2-5; no clear D. The germline V and J ends were trimmed by 6 bases and 6 bases, with 17 bases remaining between them. This CDR3 region has 14 residues.

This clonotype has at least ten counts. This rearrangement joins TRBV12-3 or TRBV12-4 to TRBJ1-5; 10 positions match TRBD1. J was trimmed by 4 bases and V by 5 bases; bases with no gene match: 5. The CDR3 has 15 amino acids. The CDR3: CASSPGTGVNQPQHF. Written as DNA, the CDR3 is TGTGCCAGCAGTCCCGGGACAGGGGTGAATCAGCCCCAGCATTTT.

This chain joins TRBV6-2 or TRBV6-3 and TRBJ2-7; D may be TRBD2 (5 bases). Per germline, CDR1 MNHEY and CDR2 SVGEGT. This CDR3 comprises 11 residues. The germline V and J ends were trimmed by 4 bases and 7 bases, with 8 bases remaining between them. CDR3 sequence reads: CASSSSGEQYF. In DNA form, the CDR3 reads TGTGCCAGCAGTTCGTCGGGGGAGCAGTACTTC.

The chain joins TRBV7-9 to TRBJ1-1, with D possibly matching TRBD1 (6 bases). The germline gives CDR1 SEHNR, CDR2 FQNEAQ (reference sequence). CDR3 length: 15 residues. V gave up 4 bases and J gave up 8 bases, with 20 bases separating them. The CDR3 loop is CASSSSGQTDREAFF. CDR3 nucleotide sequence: TGTGCCAGCAGCTCCTCTGGACAGACAGATCGGGAAGCTTTCTTT.

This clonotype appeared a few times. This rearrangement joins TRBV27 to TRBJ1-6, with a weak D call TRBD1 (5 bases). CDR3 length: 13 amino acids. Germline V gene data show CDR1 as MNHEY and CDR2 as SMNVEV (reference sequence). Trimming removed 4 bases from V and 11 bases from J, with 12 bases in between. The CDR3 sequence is CASSSLRGAPLHF. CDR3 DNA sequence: TGTGCCAGCAGTTCTCTGAGGGGCGCACCCCTCCACTTT.

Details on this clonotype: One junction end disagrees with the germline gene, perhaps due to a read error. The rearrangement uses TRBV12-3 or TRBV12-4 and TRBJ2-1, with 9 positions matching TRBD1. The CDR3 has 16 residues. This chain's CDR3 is CASSLEGTGSSNEQFF. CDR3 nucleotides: TGTGCCAGCAGTTTAGAAGGGACAGGGTCCTCCAATGAGCAGTTCTTC.

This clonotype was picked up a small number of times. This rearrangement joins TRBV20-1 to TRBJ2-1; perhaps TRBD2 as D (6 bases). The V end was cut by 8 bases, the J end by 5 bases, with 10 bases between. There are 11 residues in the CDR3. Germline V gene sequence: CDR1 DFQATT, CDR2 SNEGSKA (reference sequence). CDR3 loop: CSLASNNEQFF. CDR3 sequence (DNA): TGCAGTCTAGCGTCGAACAATGAGCAGTTCTTC.

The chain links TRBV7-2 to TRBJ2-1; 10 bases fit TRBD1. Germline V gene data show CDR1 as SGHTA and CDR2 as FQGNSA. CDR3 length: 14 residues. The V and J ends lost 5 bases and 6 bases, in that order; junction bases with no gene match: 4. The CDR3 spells CASSNRQGANEQFF. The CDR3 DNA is TGTGCCAGCAGCAACCGACAGGGGGCCAATGAGCAGTTCTTC. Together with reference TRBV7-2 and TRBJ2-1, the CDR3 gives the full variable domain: GAGVSQSPSNKVTEKGKDVELRCDPISGHTALYWYRQSLGQGLEFLIYFQGNSAPDKSGLPSDRFSAERTGGSVSTLTIQRTQQEDSAVYLCASSNRQGANEQFFGPGTRLTVL.

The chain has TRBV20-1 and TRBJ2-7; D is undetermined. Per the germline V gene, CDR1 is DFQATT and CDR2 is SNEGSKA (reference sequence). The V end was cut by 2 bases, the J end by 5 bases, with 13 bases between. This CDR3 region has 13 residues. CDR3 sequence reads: CSARRPTKNEQYF. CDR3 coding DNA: TGCAGTGCTAGAAGGCCAACTAAGAACGAGCAGTACTTC.

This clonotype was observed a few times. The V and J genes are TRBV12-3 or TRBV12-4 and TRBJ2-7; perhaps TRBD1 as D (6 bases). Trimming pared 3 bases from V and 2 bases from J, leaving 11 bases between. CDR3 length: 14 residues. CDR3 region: CASSFTDRPYEQYF. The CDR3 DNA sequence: TGTGCCAGCAGTTTTACGGACAGACCCTACGAGCAGTACTTC.

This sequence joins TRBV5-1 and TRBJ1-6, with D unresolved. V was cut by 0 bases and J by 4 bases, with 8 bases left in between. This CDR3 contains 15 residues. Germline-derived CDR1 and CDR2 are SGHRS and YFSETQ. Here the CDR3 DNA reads TGCGCCAGCAGCTTGGATAAAGGTTATAATTCACCCCTCCACTTT. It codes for CASSLDKGYNSPLHF.

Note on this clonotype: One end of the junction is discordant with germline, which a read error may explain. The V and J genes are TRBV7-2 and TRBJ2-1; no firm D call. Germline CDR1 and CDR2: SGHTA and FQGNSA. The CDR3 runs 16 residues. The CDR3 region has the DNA TGTGCCAGCACCCCGGTCCGACCGAGCTCCTACAATGATCAGTTCTTC. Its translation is CASTPVRPSSYNDQFF.

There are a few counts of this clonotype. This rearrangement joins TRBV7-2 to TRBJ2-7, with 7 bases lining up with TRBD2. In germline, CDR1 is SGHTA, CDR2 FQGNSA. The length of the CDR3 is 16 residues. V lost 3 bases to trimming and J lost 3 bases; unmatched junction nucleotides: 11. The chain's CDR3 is CASSLEAASGIYEQYF. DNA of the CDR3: TGTGCCAGCAGCTTGGAGGCGGCTAGCGGAATCTACGAGCAGTACTTC.

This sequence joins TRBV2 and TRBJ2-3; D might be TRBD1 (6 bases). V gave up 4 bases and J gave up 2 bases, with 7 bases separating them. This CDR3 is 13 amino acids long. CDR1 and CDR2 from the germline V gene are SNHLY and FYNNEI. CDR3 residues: CASSGDNTDTQYF. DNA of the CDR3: TGTGCCAGCAGTGGGGACAACACAGATACGCAGTATTTT.

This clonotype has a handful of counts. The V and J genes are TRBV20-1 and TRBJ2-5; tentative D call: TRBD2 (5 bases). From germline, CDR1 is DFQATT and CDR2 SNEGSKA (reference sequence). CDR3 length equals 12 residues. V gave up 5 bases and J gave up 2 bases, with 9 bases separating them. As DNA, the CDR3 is TGCAGTGCTTATAGCGAACAAGAGACCCAGTACTTC. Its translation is CSAYSEQETQYF.

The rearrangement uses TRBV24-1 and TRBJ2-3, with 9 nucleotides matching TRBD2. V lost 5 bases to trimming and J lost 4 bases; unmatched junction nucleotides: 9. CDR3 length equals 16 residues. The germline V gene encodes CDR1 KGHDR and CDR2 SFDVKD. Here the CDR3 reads CATSAPVAGVSDTQYF. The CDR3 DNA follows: TGTGCCACCAGTGCCCCAGTAGCGGGAGTCTCAGATACGCAGTATTTT.

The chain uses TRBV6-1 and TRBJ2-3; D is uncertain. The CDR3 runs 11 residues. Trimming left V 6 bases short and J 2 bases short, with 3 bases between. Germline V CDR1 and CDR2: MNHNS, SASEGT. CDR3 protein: CASRNTDTQYF. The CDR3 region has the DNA TGTGCCAGCAGAAACACAGATACGCAGTATTTT.

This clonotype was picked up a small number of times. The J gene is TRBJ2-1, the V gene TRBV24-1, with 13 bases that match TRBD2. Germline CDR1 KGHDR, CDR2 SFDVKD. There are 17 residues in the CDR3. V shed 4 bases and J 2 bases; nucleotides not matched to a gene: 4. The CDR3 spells CATSDPTSGRPYNEQFF. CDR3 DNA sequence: TGTGCCACCAGTGACCCGACTAGCGGGAGGCCCTACAATGAGCAGTTCTTC.

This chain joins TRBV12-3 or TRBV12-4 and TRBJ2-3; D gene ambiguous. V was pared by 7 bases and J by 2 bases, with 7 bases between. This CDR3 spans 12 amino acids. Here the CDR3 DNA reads TGTGCCAGCAATTCTTACACAGATACGCAGTATTTT. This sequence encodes CASNSYTDTQYF.

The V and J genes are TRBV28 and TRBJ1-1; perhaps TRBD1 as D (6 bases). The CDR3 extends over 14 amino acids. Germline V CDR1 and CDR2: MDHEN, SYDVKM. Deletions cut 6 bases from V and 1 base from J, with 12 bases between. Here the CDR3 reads CASRGTTKNTEAFF. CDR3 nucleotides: TGTGCCAGCAGGGGGACAACCAAGAACACTGAAGCTTTCTTT.